Following are 27 T cell receptor beta chains from one sample sequenced in a study of blood T cell repertoires in COVID-19 (TCRdb year 2020). Library method: the immunoSEQ multiplex PCR assay. Imported from immuneACCESS, the table was reduced by TCRdb to in-frame sequences with V and J called. These copies leave out some clones; in studies compared against another copy, an unresolved V gene accounts for under half, and the cause of the remainder is not known. Present in this sample are about 45,000 clones, 80% to 90% of which were seen just once. The leading ten clones occupy under 45% of the sample. The source material was peripheral blood. The receptor source for this set is a human donor in a cohort sampled during active COVID-19.

The chain is built from TRBV4-1 and TRBJ2-7, with 11 bases aligning to TRBD2. CDR3 length: 17 amino acids. V lost 1 base to trimming and J lost 3 bases; unmatched junction nucleotides: 8. Looked up from germline, CDR1 is MGHRA and CDR2 is YSYEKL. The CDR3 DNA sequence: TGCGCCAGCAGCCAAGCGACTAGCGGGGTTCTAATCTACGAGCAGTACTTC. It encodes CASSQATSGVLIYEQYF.

This clone was seen a few times. The V call is TRBV2, the J call TRBJ2-1; TRBD1 matches 8 bases. The CDR3 is 15 amino acids. With 8 bases clipped from V and 7 bases from J, the junction kept 13 bases outside the gene matches. CDR1 and CDR2 (germline): SNHLY, FYNNEI. The CDR3 region is CASGRWGNRGNEQFF. The CDR3, as DNA: TGTGCCAGCGGCAGATGGGGGAACAGGGGGAATGAGCAGTTCTTC.

This rearrangement joins TRBV28 to TRBJ2-2; D may be TRBD1 (5 bases). Germline values: CDR1 MDHEN, CDR2 SYDVKM. V dropped 6 bases and J dropped 0 bases, with 17 bases sitting between them. The CDR3 spans 17 residues. The DNA of the CDR3 is TGTGCCAGCAGACCGTCCATTGGGGCTACGAACACCGGGGAGCTGTTTTTT. This gives the protein CASRPSIGATNTGELFF.

V and J are TRBV18 and TRBJ1-2; maybe TRBD1 (6 bases). V was clipped by 4 bases and J by 1 base, with 13 bases between them. CDR3 size: 15 residues. Per germline, CDR1 KGHSH and CDR2 LQKENI. The CDR3 DNA reads as TGTGCCAGCTCACTTCGGACAGATGATAACTATGGCTACACCTTC. It encodes CASSLRTDDNYGYTF.

This chain links TRBV5-5 with TRBJ1-2; TRBD1 is a possible D gene (5 bases). The germline V and J ends were trimmed by 0 bases and 2 bases, with 14 bases remaining between them. The germline gives CDR1 SGHKS, CDR2 YYEKEE (reference sequence). The CDR3 is 16 amino acids. The CDR3, as DNA: TGTGCCAGCAGCTTGGTTGTGGACGGGGGAAACTATGGCTACACCTTC. Its translation is CASSLVVDGGNYGYTF.

This clone was detected once. J is TRBJ2-7 and V is TRBV6-2 or TRBV6-3, with D possibly being TRBD1 (6 bases). CDR3 length: 16 residues. Trimming cost V 2 bases and J 2 bases, with 16 bases left between them. Germline V CDR1 and CDR2: MNHEY, SVGEGT. CDR3 loop: CASSYPLGATTYEQYF. CDR3 in DNA: TGTGCCAGCAGTTACCCCCTGGGGGCGACGACCTACGAGCAGTACTTC.

The chain uses TRBV11-3 and TRBJ2-2; tentative D call: TRBD2 (5 bases). V dropped 4 bases and J dropped 6 bases, with 15 bases sitting between them. Germline CDR1 is SGHNT and CDR2 is YENEEA. The CDR3 sequence is 15 residues long. In DNA, the CDR3 is TGTGCCAGCAGCTCACTCGAGGACGGGGCCGGGGAGCTGTTTTTT. Its translation is CASSSLEDGAGELFF.

The rearrangement uses TRBV18 and TRBJ1-5; D not certain. CDR1 is KGHSH and CDR2 is LQKENI in the germline V gene. The CDR3 loop spans 16 amino acids. Trimming shortened V by 5 bases and J by 0 bases, and 14 bases separated the two germline ends. CDR3 nucleotides: TGTGCCAGCTCAATATCGACATTAAATAGCAATCAGCCCCAGCATTTT. It codes for CASSISTLNSNQPQHF.

This rearrangement joins TRBV10-2 to TRBJ1-1; no firm D call. Trimming cost V 8 bases and J 5 bases, with 9 bases left between them. The CDR3 length is 11 residues. Germline V gives CDR1 WSHSY, CDR2 SAAADI. The CDR3 DNA reads as TGCGCCAGCCTAGCCACGACTGAAGCTTTCTTT. Translating gives CASLATTEAFF.

V and J are TRBV5-1 and TRBJ2-7; TRBD1 matches 8 bases. After removal of 0 bases from V and 5 bases from J, the junction contained 4 bases not matched to a gene. This CDR3 spans 14 amino acids. Germline CDR1 and CDR2: SGHRS and YFSETQ. The CDR3 sequence is CASSLGQGANEQYF. DNA for the CDR3: TGCGCCAGCAGCTTGGGGCAGGGGGCTAACGAGCAGTACTTC.

The J gene is TRBJ1-1, the V gene TRBV18; TRBD1 agrees at 8 bases. The CDR3 is 14 amino acids. Germline values: CDR1 KGHSH, CDR2 LQKENI. J was trimmed by 1 base and V by 5 bases; bases with no gene match: 3. CDR3 loop: CASSWGTGNTEAFF. The CDR3 nucleotides read TGTGCCAGCTCATGGGGGACAGGGAACACTGAAGCTTTCTTT.

The chain has TRBV28 and TRBJ1-2, with TRBD1 matching 8 bases. Germline loops: CDR1 MDHEN, CDR2 SYDVKM. The J segment lost 4 bases and the V segment lost 6 bases, leaving 10 bases of the junction unmatched. The CDR3 consists of 15 residues. The CDR3 DNA is TGTGCCAGCAGCCTTTCAGGGGGCGCTCCCTATGGCTACACCTTC. Translation gives CASSLSGGAPYGYTF.

Comments on this clone: Mismatch with germline at one junction end may stem from a read error. This chain joins TRBV12-3 or TRBV12-4 and TRBJ1-2; D gene ambiguous. This CDR3 spans 12 amino acids. The CDR3 nucleotides are TGTGCCAGCAGTCTGGGCCCTCCGGGAAAAGCCTTC. As protein: CASSLGPPGKAF.

This clone was counted a single time. The chain couples TRBV5-4 to TRBJ2-3, with TRBD1 matching 7 bases. The CDR3 runs to 14 residues. CDR1 SGHNT and CDR2 YYREEE come from the germline V gene (reference sequence). Germline trimming cut 4 bases from V and 5 bases from J; bases unmatched to any gene: 7. The CDR3: CASSQYQGVDTQYF. The CDR3 DNA sequence: TGTGCCAGCAGCCAGTACCAGGGGGTAGATACGCAGTATTTT.

The genes are TRBV11-2 and TRBJ2-7; a possible D gene is TRBD2 (5 bases). This CDR3 is built from 13 residues. V shed 1 base and J shed 2 bases, with 6 bases lying between them. Germline assignment: CDR1 SGHAT and CDR2 FQNNGV. Here the CDR3 DNA reads TGTGCCAGCAGCTTAGGGCGGGCCTACGAGCAGTACGTC. Translated, it gives CASSLGRAYEQYV.

Written as DNA, the CDR3 is TGTGCCAGCAACGAACAGGGGTTATATGGCTACACCTTC. The encoded protein is CASNEQGLYGYTF. The chain has TRBV28 and TRBJ1-2, with 7 positions matching TRBD1. V trimming: 7 bases; J trimming: 5 bases; junction bases outside the gene matches: 7. The germline CDR1 and CDR2 sequences are MDHEN and SYDVKM. The CDR3 length is 13 residues.

This clone was counted a single time. The CDR3 coding sequence is TGTGCCAGCAGCGTCCTGGCGGGGAGCTCTGGAAACACCATATATTTT. Residues: CASSVLAGSSGNTIYF. The V call is TRBV9, the J call TRBJ1-3; D unclear. Germline CDR1 and CDR2: SGDLS and YYNGEE. V shed 2 bases and J shed 0 bases, with 12 bases lying between them. This CDR3 is 16 amino acids long.

This chain connects TRBV4-1 to TRBJ2-1; 9 nucleotides align to TRBD1. The CDR3 extends over 16 amino acids. From germline, CDR1 is MGHRA and CDR2 YSYEKL. V shed 3 bases and J 4 bases; nucleotides not matched to a gene: 7. CDR3 sequence: CASSHLGTGSYNEQFF. DNA for the CDR3: TGCGCCAGCAGCCACCTCGGGACAGGGTCTTACAATGAGCAGTTCTTC.

This clone has just one count. This chain uses TRBV5-6 with TRBJ1-2, with TRBD1 matching 7 bases. This CDR3 is 14 amino acids long. The trim removed 5 bases at V and 4 bases at J, leaving 8 bases unmatched. CDR1 is SGHDT and CDR2 is YYEEEE in the germline V gene. The DNA of the CDR3 is TGTGCCAGCAGTCACGGGACAGCCTCCTATGGCTACACCTTC. This translates into CASSHGTASYGYTF.

V and J are TRBV15 and TRBJ1-5, with D perhaps TRBD1 (6 bases). The CDR3 consists of 15 residues. V was cut by 0 bases and J by 2 bases, with 8 bases left in between. CDR1 and CDR2 from the germline V gene are LNHNV and YYDKDF (reference sequence). In DNA form, the CDR3 reads TGTGCCACCAGCAGAGATGGGGGCGGCAATCAGCCCCAGCATTTT. Translating gives CATSRDGGGNQPQHF.

This clone has only one observation. The rearrangement uses TRBV27 and TRBJ1-4; D is possibly TRBD1 (5 bases). Trimming cost V 4 bases and J 8 bases, with 17 bases left between them. The CDR3 totals 15 residues. The germline V gene has CDR1 MNHEY and CDR2 SMNVEV (reference sequence). The CDR3 is CASSSPGGLGEKLFF. The DNA for the CDR3 is TGTGCCAGCAGTTCCCCTGGGGGGTTGGGGGAAAAACTGTTTTTT.

The sample holds a few counts of this clone. This chain uses TRBV14 with TRBJ2-5, with 7 bases fitting TRBD1. The V segment lost 7 bases and the J segment 0 bases; nucleotides outside the gene matches: 5. Germline CDR1 SGHDN, CDR2 FVKESK. CDR3 size: 14 residues. CDR3 residues: CASNLQGHQETQYF. CDR3 coding DNA: TGTGCCAGCAACCTACAGGGGCACCAAGAGACCCAGTACTTC.

This chain uses TRBV9 with TRBJ1-6; D is ambiguous. Germline CDR1 SGDLS, CDR2 YYNGEE. V dropped 0 bases and J dropped 6 bases, with 7 bases sitting between them. The CDR3 covers 14 residues. Here the CDR3 reads CASSVARSNSPLHF. CDR3 sequence (DNA): TGTGCCAGCAGCGTAGCGAGATCTAATTCACCCCTCCACTTT.

The chain combines TRBV3-1 (or the pseudogene TRBV3-2) with TRBJ2-1, with TRBD2 matching over 10 bases. The germline gives CDR1 LGHDT, CDR2 YNNKEL (reference sequence). V dropped 2 bases and J dropped 1; count of bases not matched to a gene: 2. The CDR3 loop spans 16 amino acids. The CDR3 nucleotides are TGTGCCAGCAGCCAACCGGGACTAGCGTCCTACAATGAGCAGTTCTTC. Translating it yields CASSQPGLASYNEQFF.

The rearrangement joins TRBV2 to TRBJ1-2, with 7 positions matching TRBD1. Per the germline V gene, CDR1 is SNHLY and CDR2 is FYNNEI. J gave up 4 bases and V 3 bases, and 8 bases lay outside the gene matches. The CDR3 sequence is 15 residues long. The CDR3 sequence is CASSEGQRLVYGYTF. In DNA form, the CDR3 reads TGTGCCAGCAGTGAGGGACAGAGGCTGGTCTATGGCTACACCTTC.

The chain carries TRBV27 and TRBJ1-1, with D possibly TRBD1 on 5 matching bases. The length of the CDR3 is 19 residues. Trimming removed 0 bases at V and 6 bases at J, with 26 bases between. Per the germline V gene, CDR1 is MNHEY and CDR2 is SMNVEV (reference sequence). The CDR3 loop reads CASSLSGSQGSPRHAEAFF. The CDR3 coding sequence is TGTGCCAGCAGTTTATCTGGGTCCCAGGGATCCCCCAGACACGCTGAAGCTTTCTTT.

This sequence joins TRBV5-1 and TRBJ2-1; 8 bases line up with TRBD2. The CDR3 runs to 16 residues. Germline V gene sequence: CDR1 SGHRS, CDR2 YFSETQ. J lost 9 bases, V lost 0 bases, and 11 bases had no gene match. This chain's CDR3 is CASSLAGGLSFGEQFF. CDR3 bases: TGCGCCAGCAGCTTGGCGGGAGGGCTATCGTTCGGTGAGCAGTTCTTC.